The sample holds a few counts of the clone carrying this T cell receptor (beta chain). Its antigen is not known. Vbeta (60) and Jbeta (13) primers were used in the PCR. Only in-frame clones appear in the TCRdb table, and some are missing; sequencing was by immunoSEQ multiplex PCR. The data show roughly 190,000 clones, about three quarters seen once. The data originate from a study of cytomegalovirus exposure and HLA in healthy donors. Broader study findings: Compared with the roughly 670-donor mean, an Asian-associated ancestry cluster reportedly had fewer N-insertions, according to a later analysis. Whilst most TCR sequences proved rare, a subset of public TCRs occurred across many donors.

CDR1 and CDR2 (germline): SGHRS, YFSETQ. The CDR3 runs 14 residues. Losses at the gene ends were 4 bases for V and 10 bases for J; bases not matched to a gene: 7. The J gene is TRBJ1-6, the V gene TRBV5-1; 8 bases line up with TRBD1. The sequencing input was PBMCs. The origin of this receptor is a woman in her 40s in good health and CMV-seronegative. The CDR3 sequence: CASSMDRAASPLHF. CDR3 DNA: TGCGCCAGCAGCATGGACAGGGCCGCATCACCCCTCCACTTT.